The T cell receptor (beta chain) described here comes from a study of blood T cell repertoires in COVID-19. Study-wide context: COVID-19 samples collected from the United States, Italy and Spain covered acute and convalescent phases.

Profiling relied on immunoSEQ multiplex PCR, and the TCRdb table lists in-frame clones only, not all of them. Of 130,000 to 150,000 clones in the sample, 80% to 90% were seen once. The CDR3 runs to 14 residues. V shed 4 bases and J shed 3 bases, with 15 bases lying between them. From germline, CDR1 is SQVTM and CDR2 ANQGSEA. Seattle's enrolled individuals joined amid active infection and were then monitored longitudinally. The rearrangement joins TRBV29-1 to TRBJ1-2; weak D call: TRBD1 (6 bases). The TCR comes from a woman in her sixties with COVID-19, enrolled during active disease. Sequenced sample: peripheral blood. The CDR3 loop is CSVAGGEYYYGYTF. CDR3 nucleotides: TGCAGCGTTGCGGGGGGCGAATATTACTATGGCTACACCTTC.